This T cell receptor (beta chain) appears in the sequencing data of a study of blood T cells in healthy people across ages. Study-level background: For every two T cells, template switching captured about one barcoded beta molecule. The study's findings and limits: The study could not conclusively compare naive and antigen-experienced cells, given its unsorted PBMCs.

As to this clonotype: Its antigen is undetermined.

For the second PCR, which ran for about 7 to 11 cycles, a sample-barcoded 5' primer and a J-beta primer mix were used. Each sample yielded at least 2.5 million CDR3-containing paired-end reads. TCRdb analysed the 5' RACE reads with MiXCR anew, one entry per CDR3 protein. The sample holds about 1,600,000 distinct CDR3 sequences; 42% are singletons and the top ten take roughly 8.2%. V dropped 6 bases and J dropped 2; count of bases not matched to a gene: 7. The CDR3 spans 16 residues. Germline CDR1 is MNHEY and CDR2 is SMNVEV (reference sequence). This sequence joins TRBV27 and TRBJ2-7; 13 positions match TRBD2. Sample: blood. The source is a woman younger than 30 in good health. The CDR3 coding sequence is TGTGCCAGCAGCCATCTGACTAGCGGGGGGCCCTACGAGCAGTACTTC. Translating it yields CASSHLTSGGPYEQYF.